This T cell receptor beta chain appears in the sequencing data of a study of shared clonotypes between healthy human individuals. As for the study in general: Per donor, three plates held CD4 naive cells, three held CD4 memory, two held CD8 naive and one held CD8 memory.

CD45RO negativity and positive selection for CCR7 defined naive CD8 cells, a population that excluded terminally differentiated effector memory CD45RA+ cells. Execution of the assay was at deep level. Assay used: immunoSEQ multiplex PCR; TCRdb lists only in-frame clones, some missing. The sample lists around 2,000,000 clones, around 96% occurring once. This CDR3 comprises 14 residues. After removal of 0 bases from V and 4 bases from J, the junction contained 3 bases not matched to a gene. Germline V CDR1 and CDR2: ENHRY, SYGVKD. The clonotype originates from a man between 18 and 29 years old in good health. V gene TRBV10-3 combines with J gene TRBJ2-7; TRBD2 agrees at 7 bases. Sequencing was carried out using naive CD8+ T cells sorted from blood. The CDR3 region has the DNA TGTGCCATCAGTGAGTCGGGGGAGGGATACGAGCAGTACTTC. It is translated as CAISESGEGYEQYF.